The rows below give T cell receptor beta chains drawn from one sample of a study of T cell changes during pregnancy in multiple sclerosis. TCRdb's table, derived via immunoSEQ multiplex PCR, lists solely in-frame clones and lacks some. The sample lists more than 65,000 clones; about 95% were seen once. Sequencing used peripheral blood, obtained in the second trimester of pregnancy. The origin of the receptors is a female donor with multiple sclerosis, enrolled in a pregnancy study. CDR3s include the opening cysteine and the closing phenylalanine or tryptophan. D genes are given only for firm matches. The size of a clone is reported for some rows only, either as once, few or many, or as a class for expanded clones.

len: 17
j_gene: TRBJ2-7
abundance: -
d_gene: TRBD2
v_gene: TRBV2
CDR3nt: TGTGCCAGCAGTGAACTAGCTAGCGGCCTTTTCTACGAGGAGCAGTACTTC
CDR3aa: CASSELASGLFYEEQYF

len: 13
j_gene: TRBJ2-5
abundance: -
d_gene: TRBD1
v_gene: TRBV6-1
CDR3nt: TGTGCCAGCAGGGACAGGTATGGGGAGACCCAGTACTTC
CDR3aa: CASRDRYGETQYF

len: 16
j_gene: TRBJ2-2
abundance: -
d_gene: TRBD2
v_gene: TRBV7-2
CDR3nt: TGTGCCAGCAGACCCCGGGGGGGGGTGAACACCGGGGAGCTGTTTTTT
CDR3aa: CASRPRGGVNTGELFF

len: 17
j_gene: TRBJ2-1
abundance: -
d_gene: TRBD2
v_gene: TRBV11-2
CDR3nt: TGTGCCAGCAGCTTAGGGATAGCGGGAGGGCCGGGAAATGAGCAGTTCTTC
CDR3aa: CASSLGIAGGPGNEQFF

len: 17
j_gene: TRBJ2-4
abundance: -
d_gene: -
v_gene: TRBV7-4
CDR3nt: TGTGCCAGCAGCCAAAATATAGAGATAGTAGCCAAAAACATTCAGTACTTC
CDR3aa: CASSQNIEIVAKNIQYF

len: 16
j_gene: TRBJ2-5
abundance: -
d_gene: TRBD2
v_gene: TRBV7-6
CDR3nt: TGTGCCAGCAGCTCTCCGGGACTAGCTTTTCGAGAGACCCAGTACTTC
CDR3aa: CASSSPGLAFRETQYF

len: 13
j_gene: TRBJ2-7
abundance: -
d_gene: -
v_gene: TRBV5-6
CDR3nt: TGTGCCAGCACCGATCCGGGGTCCTACGAGCAGTACTTC
CDR3aa: CASTDPGSYEQYF

len: 14
j_gene: TRBJ2-7
abundance: -
d_gene: TRBD2
v_gene: TRBV19
CDR3nt: TGTGCCAGTAGGGGGACTAGCGGTACCTACGAGCAGTACTTC
CDR3aa: CASRGTSGTYEQYF

len: 15
j_gene: TRBJ1-1
abundance: -
d_gene: TRBD1
v_gene: TRBV10-1
CDR3nt: TGCGCCAGCAAAACCGGGACAGGGGATGACACTGAAGCTTTCTTT
CDR3aa: CASKTGTGDDTEAFF

len: 15
j_gene: TRBJ1-2
abundance: -
d_gene: TRBD1
v_gene: TRBV27
CDR3nt: TGTGCCAGCAGTTCCTCGACAGGGAGGAGGTATGGCTACACCTTC
CDR3aa: CASSSSTGRRYGYTF

len: 19
j_gene: TRBJ1-1
abundance: -
d_gene: -
v_gene: TRBV28
CDR3nt: TGTGCCAGCAGTTTACTTCGGGATCGCTGGACGGCGAAGGGCACTGAAGCTTTCTTT
CDR3aa: CASSLLRDRWTAKGTEAFF

len: 12
j_gene: TRBJ1-2
abundance: -
d_gene: -
v_gene: TRBV7-9
CDR3nt: TGTGCCAGCAGCCCCCGGGGGGAAGGCTACACCTTC
CDR3aa: CASSPRGEGYTF

len: 15
j_gene: TRBJ1-1
abundance: -
d_gene: TRBD1
v_gene: TRBV7-3
CDR3nt: TGTGCCAGCAGCTCAGGACAGGGGGTGAACACTGAAGCTTTCTTT
CDR3aa: CASSSGQGVNTEAFF

len: 12
j_gene: TRBJ2-1
abundance: once
d_gene: TRBD2
v_gene: TRBV19
CDR3nt: TGTGCCAGCGAACTTTATAGCGGGGAGCAGTTCTTC
CDR3aa: CASELYSGEQFF

len: 13
j_gene: TRBJ1-1
abundance: -
d_gene: -
v_gene: TRBV11-3
CDR3nt: TGTGCCAGCAGCTTTTCCTCGAACACTGAAGCTTTCTTT
CDR3aa: CASSFSSNTEAFF

len: 15
j_gene: TRBJ2-7
abundance: -
d_gene: -
v_gene: TRBV7-2
CDR3nt: TGTGCCAGCAGCTTAGAGGGAGGTCCTTCCTACGAGCAGTACTTC
CDR3aa: CASSLEGGPSYEQYF

len: 14
j_gene: TRBJ2-7
abundance: few
d_gene: -
v_gene: TRBV5-1
CDR3nt: TGCGCCAGCAGCTTGGACAGGACCCTGGGGGAGCAGTACTTC
CDR3aa: CASSLDRTLGEQYF

len: 12
j_gene: TRBJ1-5
abundance: -
d_gene: -
v_gene: TRBV5-8
CDR3nt: TGTGCCAGCAGCTGGGGGCCGTCTCCCCAGCATTTT
CDR3aa: CASSWGPSPQHF

len: 13
j_gene: TRBJ1-2
abundance: -
d_gene: TRBD1
v_gene: TRBV30
CDR3nt: TGTGCCTGGACCCACTCGACAGGGGGGGGCTACACCTTC
CDR3aa: CAWTHSTGGGYTF

len: 15
j_gene: TRBJ2-2
abundance: -
d_gene: -
v_gene: TRBV6-1
CDR3nt: TGTGCCAGTCAAGAACGAGGGCTGAACACCGGGGAGCTGTTTTTT
CDR3aa: CASQERGLNTGELFF

len: 15
j_gene: TRBJ2-3
abundance: -
d_gene: TRBD1
v_gene: TRBV29-1
CDR3nt: TGCAGCGTTCCCTTTGACAGGGGTGTCACAGATACGCAGTATTTT
CDR3aa: CSVPFDRGVTDTQYF

len: 13
j_gene: TRBJ1-1
abundance: -
d_gene: -
v_gene: TRBV6-6
CDR3nt: TGTGCCAGCACGGGTGGTCTGAACACTGAAGCTTTCTTT
CDR3aa: CASTGGLNTEAFF

len: 15
j_gene: TRBJ2-2
abundance: -
d_gene: TRBD1
v_gene: TRBV5-4
CDR3nt: TGTGCCAGCAGAGAAGGGACAGGGGTAACCGGGGAGCTGTTTTTT
CDR3aa: CASREGTGVTGELFF

len: 15
j_gene: TRBJ1-3
abundance: -
d_gene: -
v_gene: TRBV7-2
CDR3nt: TGTGCCAGCAGCTTAGACAGGGCTGCCGGAAACACCATATATTTT
CDR3aa: CASSLDRAAGNTIYF

len: 14
j_gene: TRBJ1-1
abundance: -
d_gene: -
v_gene: TRBV27
CDR3nt: TGTGCCAGCAGTAGACTCGGGGAGAACACTGAAGCTTTCTTT
CDR3aa: CASSRLGENTEAFF

len: 14
j_gene: TRBJ2-2
abundance: once
d_gene: -
v_gene: TRBV4-3
CDR3nt: TGCGCCAGCAGCCAAGGCGCTTTTCTGGGGGAGCTGTTTTTT
CDR3aa: CASSQGAFLGELFF

len: 14
j_gene: TRBJ2-7
abundance: -
d_gene: -
v_gene: TRBV7-2
CDR3nt: TGTGCCAGCAGCTCAGCGGGACACCCCTACGAGCAGTACTTC
CDR3aa: CASSSAGHPYEQYF

len: 15
j_gene: TRBJ1-2
abundance: -
d_gene: TRBD1
v_gene: TRBV5-1
CDR3nt: TGCGCCAGCAGCTCTGGATTAAACAGGGGTTATGGCTACACCTTC
CDR3aa: CASSSGLNRGYGYTF

len: 16
j_gene: TRBJ2-1
abundance: -
d_gene: TRBD2
v_gene: TRBV5-1
CDR3nt: TGCGCCAGCAGCTTAGGACTAGCGGCAACCTACAATGAGCAGTTCTTC
CDR3aa: CASSLGLAATYNEQFF

len: 15
j_gene: TRBJ2-1
abundance: -
d_gene: TRBD2
v_gene: TRBV28
CDR3nt: TGTGCCAGCAGTCCGGGGACTAGCGGGAGCGATGAGCAGTTCTTC
CDR3aa: CASSPGTSGSDEQFF

len: 17
j_gene: TRBJ2-2
abundance: -
d_gene: TRBD2
v_gene: TRBV7-2
CDR3nt: TGTGCCAGCAGCCCAGTTTGGCTGGCGGGAGGAGCCGGGGAGCTGTTTTTT
CDR3aa: CASSPVWLAGGAGELFF

len: 15
j_gene: TRBJ2-7
abundance: -
d_gene: TRBD2
v_gene: TRBV5-1
CDR3nt: TGCGCCAGCAGCTTTACTAGCGGGGGGACCTACGAGCAGTACTTC
CDR3aa: CASSFTSGGTYEQYF